Below, one T cell receptor beta chain is given with its context. The antigen is not known. TCR beta CDR3 sequences were amplified from RNA transcripts. The TCR CDR3 first-round RT-PCR relied on the HTBI primer set. TCRdb itself ran the multiplex PCR reads through MiXCR, one entry per CDR3 protein. The sample includes around 760,000 distinct CDR3 sequences, 30% to 40% of them seen just once. This entry comes from a study of T cells in Graves' hyperthyroidism and ophthalmopathy. V was pared by 7 bases and J by 4 bases, with 15 bases of the junction left unmatched. The germline CDR1 and CDR2 sequences are SNHLY and FYNNEI. This CDR3 is 16 amino acids long. Study-wide findings and caveats: Also found in blood were most expanded thyroid clonotypes above 0.001.

Patients were excluded for uncontrolled infection, other autoimmune disease, pregnancy or lactation. The rearrangement uses TRBV2 and TRBJ2-5; 7 nucleotides agree with TRBD2. The sequencing sample was made of blood. The clonotype originates from a woman aged 40 to 55 with Graves' hyperthyroidism. The chain's CDR3 is CASTEGIGGEGETQYF. The DNA for the CDR3 is TGTGCCAGCACCGAAGGGATCGGCGGGGAGGGAGAGACCCAGTACTTC.